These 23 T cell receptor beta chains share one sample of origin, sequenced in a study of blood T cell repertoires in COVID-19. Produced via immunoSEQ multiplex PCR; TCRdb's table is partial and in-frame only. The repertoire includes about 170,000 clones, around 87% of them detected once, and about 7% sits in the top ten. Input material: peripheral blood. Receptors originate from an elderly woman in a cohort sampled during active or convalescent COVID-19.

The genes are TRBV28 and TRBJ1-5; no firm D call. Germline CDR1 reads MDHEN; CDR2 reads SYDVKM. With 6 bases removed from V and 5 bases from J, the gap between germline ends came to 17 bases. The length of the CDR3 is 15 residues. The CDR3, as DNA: TGTGCCAGCAGGAGCTCATGGGCGTTACATCAGCCCCAGCATTTT. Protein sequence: CASRSSWALHQPQHF.

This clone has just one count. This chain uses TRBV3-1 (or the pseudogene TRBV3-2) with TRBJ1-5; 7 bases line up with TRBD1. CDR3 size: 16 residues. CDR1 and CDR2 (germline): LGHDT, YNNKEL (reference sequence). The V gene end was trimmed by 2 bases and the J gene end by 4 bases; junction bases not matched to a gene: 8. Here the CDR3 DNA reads TGTGCCAGCAGCCAATCGGGACAGAATTTTAATCAGCCCCAGCATTTT. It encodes CASSQSGQNFNQPQHF.

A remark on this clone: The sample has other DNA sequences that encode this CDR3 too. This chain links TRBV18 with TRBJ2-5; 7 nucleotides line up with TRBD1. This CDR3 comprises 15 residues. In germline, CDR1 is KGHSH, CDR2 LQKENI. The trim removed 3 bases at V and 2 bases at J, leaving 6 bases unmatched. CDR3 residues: CASSPPGQHQETQYF. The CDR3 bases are TGTGCCAGCTCACCCCCGGGACAGCATCAAGAGACCCAGTACTTC.

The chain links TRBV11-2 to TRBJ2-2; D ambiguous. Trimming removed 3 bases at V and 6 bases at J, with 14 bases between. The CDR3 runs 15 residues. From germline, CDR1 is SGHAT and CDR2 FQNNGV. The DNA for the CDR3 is TGTGCCAGCAGCTTTGGTGTATCTCAGGCCGGGGAGCTGTTTTTT. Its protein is CASSFGVSQAGELFF.

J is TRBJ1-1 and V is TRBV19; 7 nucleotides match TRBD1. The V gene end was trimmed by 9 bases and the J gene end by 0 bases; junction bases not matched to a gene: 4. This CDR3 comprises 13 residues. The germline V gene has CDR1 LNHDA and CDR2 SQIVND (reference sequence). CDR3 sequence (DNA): TGTGCCAGCAGACAGGGCCTGAACACTGAAGCTTTCTTT. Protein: CASRQGLNTEAFF.

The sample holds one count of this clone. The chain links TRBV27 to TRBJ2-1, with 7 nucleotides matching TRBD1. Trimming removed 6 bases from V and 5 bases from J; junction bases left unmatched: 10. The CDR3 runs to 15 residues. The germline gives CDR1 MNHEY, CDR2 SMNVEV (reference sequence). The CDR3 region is CASRHRDSSNNEQFF. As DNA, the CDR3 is TGTGCCAGCAGACATCGGGACAGCAGTAACAATGAGCAGTTCTTC.

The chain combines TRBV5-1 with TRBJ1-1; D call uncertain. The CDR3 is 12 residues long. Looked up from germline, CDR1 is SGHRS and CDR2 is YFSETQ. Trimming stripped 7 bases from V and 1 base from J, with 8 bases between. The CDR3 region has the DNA TGCGCCAGCTCTCAGTGGAACACTGAAGCTTTCTTT. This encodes CASSQWNTEAFF. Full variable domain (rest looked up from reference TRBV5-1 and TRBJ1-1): KAGVTQTPRYLIKTRGQQVTLSCSPISGHRSVSWYQQTPGQGLQFLFEYFSETQRNKGNFPGRFSGRQFSNSRSEMNVSTLELGDSALYLCASSQWNTEAFFGQGTRLTVV.

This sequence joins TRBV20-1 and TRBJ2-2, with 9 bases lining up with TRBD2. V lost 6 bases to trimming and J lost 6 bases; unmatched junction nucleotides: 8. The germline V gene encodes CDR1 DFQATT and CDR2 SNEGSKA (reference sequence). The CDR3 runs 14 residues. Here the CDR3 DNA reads TGCAGTGCAAGTAGCGGGAGTGTAGCCGGGGAGCTGTTTTTT. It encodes CSASSGSVAGELFF.

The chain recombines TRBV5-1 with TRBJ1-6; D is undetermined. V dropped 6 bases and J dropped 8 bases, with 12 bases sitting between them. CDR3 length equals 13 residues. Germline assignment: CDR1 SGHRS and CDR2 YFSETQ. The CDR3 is CASTSAADSPLHF. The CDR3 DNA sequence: TGCGCCAGCACTTCGGCGGCGGATTCACCCCTCCACTTT.

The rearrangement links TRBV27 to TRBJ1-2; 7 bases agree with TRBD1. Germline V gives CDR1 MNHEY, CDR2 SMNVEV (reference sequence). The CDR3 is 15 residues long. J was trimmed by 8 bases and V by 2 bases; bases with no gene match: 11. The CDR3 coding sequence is TGTGCCAGCAGTTTAAGGGGGGACAGCCTCAAGGGCTACACCTTC. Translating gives CASSLRGDSLKGYTF.

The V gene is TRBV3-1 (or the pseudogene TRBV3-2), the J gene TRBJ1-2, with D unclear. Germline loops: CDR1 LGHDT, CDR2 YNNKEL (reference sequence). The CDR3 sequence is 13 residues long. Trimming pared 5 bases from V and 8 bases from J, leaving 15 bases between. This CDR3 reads CASSNQALRGYTF. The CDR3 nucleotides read TGTGCCAGCAGCAATCAGGCCCTGCGAGGCTACACCTTC.

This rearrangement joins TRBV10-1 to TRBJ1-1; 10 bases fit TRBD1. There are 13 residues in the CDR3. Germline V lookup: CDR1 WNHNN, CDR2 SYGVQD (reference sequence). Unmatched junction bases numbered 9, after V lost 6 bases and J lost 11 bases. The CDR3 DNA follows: TGCGCCAGCAGCCAGAGGGACAGGGGAGCGGCTTTCTTT. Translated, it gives CASSQRDRGAAFF.

CDR3 loop: CATTPPGGTDTQYF. CDR3 bases: TGTGCCACTACCCCGCCCGGGGGGACAGATACGCAGTATTTT. The chain joins TRBV6-5 to TRBJ2-3; 7 bases align to TRBD2. J gave up 3 bases and V 10 bases, and 10 bases lay outside the gene matches. The CDR3 spans 14 residues. CDR1 MNHEY and CDR2 SVGAGI come from the germline V gene.

The CDR3 DNA sequence: TGTGCCAGCAGCTTGGCCGGTCTGACCTACGAGCAGTACGTC. The encoded protein is CASSLAGLTYEQYV. The gene calls are TRBV5-6 and TRBJ2-7; D is unclear. The germline gives CDR1 SGHDT, CDR2 YYEEEE. CDR3 length: 14 residues. The V gene lost 0 bases and the J gene lost 2 bases, with 9 bases spanning the gap.

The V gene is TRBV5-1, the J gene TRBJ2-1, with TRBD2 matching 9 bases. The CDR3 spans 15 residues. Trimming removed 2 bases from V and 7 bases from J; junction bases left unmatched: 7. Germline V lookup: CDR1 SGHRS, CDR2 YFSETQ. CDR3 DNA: TGCGCCAGCAGCTTTCGGCGGGGGGGCCGAAATGAGCAGTTCTTC. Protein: CASSFRRGGRNEQFF.

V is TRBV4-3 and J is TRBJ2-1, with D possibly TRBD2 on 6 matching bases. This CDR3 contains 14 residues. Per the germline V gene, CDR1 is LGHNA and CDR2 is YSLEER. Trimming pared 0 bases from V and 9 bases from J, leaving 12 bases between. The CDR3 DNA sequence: TGCGCCAGCAGCCAAGAGCCGACTAGGACTGAGCAGTTCTTC. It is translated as CASSQEPTRTEQFF.

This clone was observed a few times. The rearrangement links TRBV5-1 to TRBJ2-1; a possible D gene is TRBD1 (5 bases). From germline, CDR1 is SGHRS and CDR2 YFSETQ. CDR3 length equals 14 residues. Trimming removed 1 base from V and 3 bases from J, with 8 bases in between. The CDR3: CASSLRTNYNEQFF. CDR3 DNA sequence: TGCGCCAGCAGCTTGAGGACAAACTACAATGAGCAGTTCTTC.

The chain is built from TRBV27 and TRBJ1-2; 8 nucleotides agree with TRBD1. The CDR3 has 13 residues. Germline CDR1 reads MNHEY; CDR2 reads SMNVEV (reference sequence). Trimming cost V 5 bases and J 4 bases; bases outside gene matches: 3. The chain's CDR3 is CASSQDRGYGYTF. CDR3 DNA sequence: TGTGCCAGCAGTCAAGACAGGGGCTATGGCTACACCTTC.

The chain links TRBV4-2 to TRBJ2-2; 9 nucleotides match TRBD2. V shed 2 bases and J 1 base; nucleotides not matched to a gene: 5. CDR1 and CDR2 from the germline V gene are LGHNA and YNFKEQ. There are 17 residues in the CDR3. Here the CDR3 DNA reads TGTGCCAGCAGCCAATTAGCGGGAGTCCTGAACACCGGGGAGCTGTTTTTT. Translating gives CASSQLAGVLNTGELFF.

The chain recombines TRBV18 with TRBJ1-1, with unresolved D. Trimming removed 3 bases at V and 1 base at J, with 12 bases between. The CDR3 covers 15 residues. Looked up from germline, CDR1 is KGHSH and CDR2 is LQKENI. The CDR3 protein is CASSPEEARNTEAFF. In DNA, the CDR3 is TGTGCCAGCTCACCCGAGGAGGCTCGGAACACTGAAGCTTTCTTT.

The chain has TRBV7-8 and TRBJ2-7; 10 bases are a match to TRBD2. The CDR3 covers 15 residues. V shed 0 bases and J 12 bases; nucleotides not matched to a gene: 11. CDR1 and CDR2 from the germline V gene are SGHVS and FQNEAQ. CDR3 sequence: CASSLAGLAGEGGYV. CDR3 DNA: TGTGCCAGCAGCTTAGCCGGGCTAGCGGGAGAGGGTGGGTACGTC.

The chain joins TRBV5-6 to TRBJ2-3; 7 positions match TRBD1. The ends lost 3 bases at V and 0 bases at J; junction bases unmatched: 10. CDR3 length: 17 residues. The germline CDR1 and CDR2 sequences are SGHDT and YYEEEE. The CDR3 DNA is TGTGCCAGCAGCTCCGCTGACAGGGCTACTAGCACAGATACGCAGTATTTT. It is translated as CASSSADRATSTDTQYF.

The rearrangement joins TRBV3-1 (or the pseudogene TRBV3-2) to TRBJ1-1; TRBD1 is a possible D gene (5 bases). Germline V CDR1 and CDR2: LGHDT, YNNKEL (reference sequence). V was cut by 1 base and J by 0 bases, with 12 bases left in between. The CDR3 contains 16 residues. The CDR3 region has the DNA TGTGCCAGCAGCCAAGGGCAGGGCCGCATGAACACTGAAGCTTTCTTT. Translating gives CASSQGQGRMNTEAFF.